This entry features one TCR beta chain sequence. This record comes from a study of blood T cell repertoires in COVID-19. Study-wide background: Sites in the United States, Italy and Spain provided acute and convalescent COVID-19 samples. In each case, the material was cDNA or gDNA derived from T cells, B-cell-depleted T cells, or PBMCs.

Original data processing: By means of reference gene primer amplification, nucleated cell counts were estimated. Only in-frame clones appear in the TCRdb table, and some are missing; sequencing was by immunoSEQ multiplex PCR. The D gene and trimming were derived from the DNA, and the V and J assignments and clone size from that table. The sample shows almost 200,000 clones, roughly nine tenths of them seen only once. Germline values: CDR1 MNHNS, CDR2 SASEGT. The V segment lost 1 base and the J segment 6 bases; nucleotides outside the gene matches: 5. The CDR3 contains 16 residues. Material: peripheral blood. V gene TRBV6-1 combines with J gene TRBJ1-5; 11 bases are a match to TRBD1. The receptor's source is an older woman with acute or convalescent COVID-19. CDR3 nucleotides: TGTGCCAGCAGTGAAGGGACAGGGGGCGCGTCTCAGCCCCAGCATTTT. Translation: CASSEGTGGASQPQHF.